Sequencing of this T cell receptor beta chain was carried out in a study of cytomegalovirus exposure and HLA in healthy donors (TCRdb year 2017). As for the study more broadly: An earlier analysis of a few hundred of the donors reported over 250 Gb of sequence data and around 120 million unique TCR beta sequences obtained from roughly 170 million T cells. In the later analysis, no new phenotypic data were used to find candidate immune exposures; instead, reliance was placed on TCR beta sequences and their occurrence across donors. HLA typing included class I and class II loci at four-digit resolution. The study was designed to test whether signatures of past pathogen exposure could be identified by cataloging public T cell receptors. The study combined high-throughput TCR immunosequencing, statistical association of individual TCRs with disease status, and machine learning to predict cytomegalovirus infection status. The T cell repertoires of about 700 subjects were profiled by immunosequencing and related to cytomegalovirus serostatus. The genetic ancestry cluster associated with self-reported Caucasian donors included over 80% of the roughly 400 genotyped donors. An early release that covered about 600 HLA-typed donors contained approximately 300 gigabases of sequencing data and tens of millions of unique TCR sequences. In a later genetic analysis, genome-wide SNP genotypes for about 65% of the 666 donors were used, and that subset was treated as a discovery cohort. A handful of DR-DQ haplotypes were treated as single units for association and clustering because of strong linkage in the cohort. Every repertoire in the discovery cohort had been generated on one and the same sequencing platform. A later analysis re-examined previously published TCR beta repertoires from over 500 donors and added high-resolution HLA genotyping to investigate patterns of TCR occurrence. Donor age, sex, ethnicity and CMV serostatus were collected together with the repertoire data. Besides the first cohort of 666 subjects, a separate validation cohort made up of 95 to 150 different subjects was used. The number of donors typed differed by locus, with about 620-630 for A, B, C, DRB1 and DQB1, roughly 520 for DQA1, 606 for DPA1, and over 400 for DPB1. To decide whether each TCR beta V gene segment behaved as functional or pseudogenic, an earlier analysis of fewer than 750 of the donors relied on high-throughput TCR beta sequencing. Across approximately 420 genotyped donors of the cohort, an average of about 250,000 unique TCR beta nucleotide sequences per donor were sequenced, and 15% to 20% of those sequences were non-productive. Study-wide conclusions, independent of this receptor: According to a later genetic analysis, donors in an Asian-associated ancestry cluster had fewer N-insertions in productive TCRs than the roughly 670-donor mean. Because some donors lacked HLA typing at each locus, the association tests relied only on the typed subset. In a later analysis, several top co-occurrence clusters were reported to appear linked to parvovirus B19, influenza, CMV and Epstein-Barr virus. The earlier analysis of approximately 590 of the donors excluded approximately 17 rarely observed V segments, including chromosome 9 orphons, because counts were too low. In this cohort, only TCR beta chains were sequenced, and detectable features were limited by the absence of alpha or paired-chain data. When HLA alleles, especially DR and DQ, strongly co-occurred, TCR associations were difficult to assign to individual alleles. In an earlier analysis of a few hundred of the donors, most TCR beta V segments were observed in productive rearrangements about 87% or about 30% of the time, broadly matching IMGT annotations. In vitro tests confirmed that a few of the cytomegalovirus-associated TCR beta chains recognize cytomegalovirus antigens. The authors suggested that the approach could potentially be extended to other disease states and immunological phenotypes. A further reported finding was that TCR beta sequences accurately predicted the HLA-A and HLA-B alleles for most subjects in the first cohort. Cytomegalovirus status was reported to be diagnosed by the classifier with high specificity and sensitivity in both the original and validation cohorts. Specific HLA alleles were associated with 16,951 TCR beta sequences at a false discovery rate of 0.05 in a later analysis. Most CMV-associated TCR beta chains appeared to be HLA-restricted in a later analysis, and the HLA associations seemed to be driven largely by CMV exposure. The 87-base-pair reads could not distinguish some IMGT-functional V segments, including TRBV6-2 and TRBV6-3, so those segments were excluded. The study listed 150 to 200 TCR beta chains as associated with cytomegalovirus. For the cohort, immune exposure information was limited to CMV serostatus. The presence/absence analyses assumed that sequencing depth was roughly uniform across donors, and that assumption may not be true. Correlated functional status among segregating V segments might be attributable to linkage disequilibrium, but an unknown experimental factor could not be ruled out. V-gene and J-gene trimming of TCR beta chains was associated with a missense DCLRE1C variant in a later genetic analysis, and the association was replicated in an independent cohort. While some public TCRs were present in many individuals, most TCR sequences turned up only very rarely across donors. In a later analysis, HLA-associated TCR beta chains were found to be more clonally expanded and to have lower generation probabilities than equally common non-associated chains. In a later analysis, TCR association rates were found to vary across HLA loci, with the most associated TCRs seen for DRB1 alleles and the fewest for HLA-C alleles. A cluster of highly shared sequence variants was judged likely to be a technical artifact of the sequencing pipeline.

The cohort was made up of under 800 healthy bone marrow donors. All cohort members were sampled while nominally healthy, although unrecorded immune exposures were likely present. The donor tested CMV seronegative, placing the donor among the 350 or so seronegative members of the cohort. A peripheral blood sample was collected from each donor, and TCR beta sequencing was performed on peripheral blood mononuclear cells. The Qiagen DNeasy Blood Extraction Kit was used to extract genomic DNA from the blood cell samples. As regards this clone: Which antigen it targets is not known. No quality values exist for individual bases; no much larger clone is one base distant.

Library method: the immunoSEQ multiplex PCR assay. For the multiplex PCR, a mixture combining 60 forward primers for TCR Vbeta segments and 13 reverse primers for TCR Jbeta segments was used. A multiplex PCR assay on genomic DNA amplified the CDR3 region of rearranged TCR beta genes. On the Illumina HiSeq System, the amplified TCR beta libraries were sequenced as 87-base-pair reads. Per the authors' processing: In a later analysis, 80 million or so unique TCR beta chains were counted across the roughly 610 repertoires, and some 10 million of these chains were shared by at least two donors. Raw reads were error-corrected and collapsed into unique sequences by a nearest-neighbor algorithm in which closely related sequences were merged to remove PCR and sequencing errors. CDR3 sequences were aligned to IMGT reference sequences to assign V, D and J gene segments. Each retained sequence needed at least a six-nucleotide match to both a V gene segment and a J gene segment. Rearrangements were called productive when the CDR3 lacked stop codons and stayed in frame with V and J; all others were non-productive. CDR3 was defined by IMGT convention, running from the second conserved V-encoded cysteine to the conserved J-encoded phenylalanine. In an earlier analysis of more than 550 of the donors, sequences lacking an unambiguous match to a single V gene segment were excluded. In an earlier analysis of a few hundred of the donors, a V segment was called functional when productive rearrangements were above 56.7%, and segregating when the standard deviation between donors exceeded 5%. A statistical classification framework was built for diagnosing cytomegalovirus status from the catalog of TCR beta chain sequences. A later analysis assigned V and J genes by comparing TCR nucleotide sequences with IMGT/GENE-DB human TR gene sequences. The TCRdist pipeline was used in a later analysis to assign CDR3 sequences and most-parsimonious VDJ recombination scenarios. In a later analysis, every TCR beta chain was defined by the combination of its CDR3 amino acid sequence and its V-gene family, and reads without a unique V-gene family were dropped. To address suspected cross-contamination and a sequencing artifact, a later analysis removed 550 to 750 highly shared, low-generation-probability nucleotide sequences. For each public chain, a later analysis derived a clonal expansion index from normalized ranks of inferred template counts within each repertoire. In a later analysis, generation probabilities were computed using a VDJ recombination model fitted to out-of-frame rearrangements, and the results were checked against IGoR. In a later analysis, hypergeometric tests were used to score TCR-TCR, TCR-HLA and TCR-CMV co-occurrence, with a repertoire-size bias correction applied to TCR pairs. False discovery rates were estimated in a later analysis by permuting HLA or CMV assignments 20 times. In a later analysis, co-occurring TCRs were grouped using DBSCAN, with TCRdist sequence similarity added in when clustering inside HLA-allele-positive subsets. Co-occurrence clustering excluded repertoires with fewer than 30,000 or more than 120,000 public chains, plus five with anomalous nucleotide sharing. TCRdb took this table from immuneACCESS and kept in-frame rearrangements with V and J called. Such tables lack part of the clones; where checked against another copy, unresolved V genes explain under half of the gap, and the rest is unexplained. V, J and clone size were drawn from that table, and D and trimming were deduced from the DNA. The sample records about 120,000 clones, more than 60% of which are singletons. Jointly, the top ten make up 1.5% of the sample.

The CDR3 holds 15 amino acids from the cysteine to the phenylalanine. Only the CDR3 DNA stays, 45 bases, in frame from base 1. CDR1 and CDR2, looked up from the germline V gene, are SQVTM and ANQGSEA. V lost 4 bases and J lost 2 bases, and the count of bases not matched to a germline gene is 9. This TCR derives from a man aged 18 to 29 in good health and CMV-seronegative. This chain joins TRBV29-1 to TRBJ2-7; TRBD2 agrees with 9 junctional bases. The sequencing sample was made of PBMCs. The CDR3 is CSVAQGAGGPYEQYF. The nucleotides read TGCAGCGTTGCCCAGGGTGCGGGAGGGCCCTACGAGCAGTACTTC.